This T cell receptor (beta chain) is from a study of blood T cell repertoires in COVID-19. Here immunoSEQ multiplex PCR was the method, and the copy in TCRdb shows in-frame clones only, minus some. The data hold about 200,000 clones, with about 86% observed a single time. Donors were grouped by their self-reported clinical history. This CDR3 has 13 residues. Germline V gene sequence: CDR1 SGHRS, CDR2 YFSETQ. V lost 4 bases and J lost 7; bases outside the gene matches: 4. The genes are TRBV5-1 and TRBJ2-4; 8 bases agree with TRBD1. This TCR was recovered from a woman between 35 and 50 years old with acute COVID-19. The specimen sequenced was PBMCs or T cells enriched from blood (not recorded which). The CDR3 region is CASSTGQGNIQYF. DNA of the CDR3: TGCGCCAGCAGCACCGGACAGGGTAACATTCAGTACTTC.